This T cell receptor (beta chain) originates from a study of cytotoxic CD8 clonotypes in ibrutinib-treated CLL. Overall study results and limits: In comparison with age-matched healthy donors, baseline clonality was higher and tracked circulating CD8+ T-cell counts. Patients with sustained remission and those progressing were sampled at differing times.

CDR1 and CDR2 (germline): LNHDA, SQIVND (reference sequence). CDR3 length: 15 amino acids. Trimming at V came to 1 base and at J to 3 bases, leaving 2 bases not matched to a gene. A note on this clone: Its antigen remains unidentified.

Profiled with immunoSEQ multiplex PCR; TCRdb holds only in-frame clones, not every one. Among 150,000 to 200,000 clones listed, more than 70% were seen once. This TCR was recovered from a human donor with chronic lymphocytic leukemia. The chain is built from TRBV19 and TRBJ1-5; 8 nucleotides align to TRBD1. The source was PBMCs, collected at disease progression, from a patient treated with ibrutinib. In nucleotides, the CDR3 is TGTGCCAGTAGTATAGGGACAGGGAACAATCAGCCCCAGCATTTT. Protein sequence: CASSIGTGNNQPQHF. Based on the CDR3 plus reference TRBV19 and TRBJ1-5, the full variable domain is DGGITQSPKYLFRKEGQNVTLSCEQNLNHDAMYWYRQDPGQGLRLIYYSQIVNDFQKGDIAEGYSVSREKKESFPLTVTSAQKNPTAFYLCASSIGTGNNQPQHFGDGTRLSIL.